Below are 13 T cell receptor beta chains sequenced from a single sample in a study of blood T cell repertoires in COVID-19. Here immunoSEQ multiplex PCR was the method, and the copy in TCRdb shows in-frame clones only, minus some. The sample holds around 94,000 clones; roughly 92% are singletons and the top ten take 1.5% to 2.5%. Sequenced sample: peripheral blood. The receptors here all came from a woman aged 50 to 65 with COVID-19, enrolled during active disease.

DNA of the CDR3: TGTGCCAGCAGTTCGACAGGGGAGAGTTCACCCCTCCACTTT. Its protein product is CASSSTGESSPLHF. The chain has TRBV5-5 and TRBJ1-6, with TRBD1 matching over 8 bases. V was pared by 5 bases and J by 9 bases, with 7 bases of the junction left unmatched. CDR1 is SGHKS, CDR2 YYEKEE, per germline (reference sequence). This CDR3 is 14 amino acids long.

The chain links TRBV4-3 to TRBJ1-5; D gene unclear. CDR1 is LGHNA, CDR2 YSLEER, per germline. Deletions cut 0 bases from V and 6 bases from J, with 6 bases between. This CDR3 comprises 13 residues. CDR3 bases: TGCGCCAGCAGCCAAGAGAGAGGTCAGCCCCAGCATTTT. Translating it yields CASSQERGQPQHF.

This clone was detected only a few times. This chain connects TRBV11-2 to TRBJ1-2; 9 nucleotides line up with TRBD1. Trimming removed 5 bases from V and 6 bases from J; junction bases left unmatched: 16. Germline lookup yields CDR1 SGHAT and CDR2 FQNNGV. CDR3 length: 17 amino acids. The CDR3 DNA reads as TGTGCCAGCAGCGGGGGGACAGGGCGGCGCTTTAGTAATGGCTACACCTTC. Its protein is CASSGGTGRRFSNGYTF.

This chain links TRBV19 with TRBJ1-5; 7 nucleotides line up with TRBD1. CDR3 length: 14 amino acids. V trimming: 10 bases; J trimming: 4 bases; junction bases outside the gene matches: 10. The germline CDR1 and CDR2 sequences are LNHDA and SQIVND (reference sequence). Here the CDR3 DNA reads TGTGCCACCGAAACAGGGGCTTTTAATCAGCCCCAGCATTTT. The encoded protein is CATETGAFNQPQHF.

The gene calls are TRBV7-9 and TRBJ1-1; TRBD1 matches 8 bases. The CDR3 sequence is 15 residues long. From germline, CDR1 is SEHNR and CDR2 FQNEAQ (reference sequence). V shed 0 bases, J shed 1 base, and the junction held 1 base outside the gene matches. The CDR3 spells CASSLATGENTEAFF. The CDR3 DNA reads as TGTGCCAGCAGCTTAGCGACAGGGGAGAACACTGAAGCTTTCTTT.

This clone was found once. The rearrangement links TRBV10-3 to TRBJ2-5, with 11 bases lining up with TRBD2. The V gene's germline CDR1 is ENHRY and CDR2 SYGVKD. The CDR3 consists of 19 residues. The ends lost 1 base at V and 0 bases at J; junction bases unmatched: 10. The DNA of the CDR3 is TGTGCCATCAGTGAGTTGAACCCTAGCGGGGGGACGTACCAAGAGACCCAGTACTTC. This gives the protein CAISELNPSGGTYQETQYF.

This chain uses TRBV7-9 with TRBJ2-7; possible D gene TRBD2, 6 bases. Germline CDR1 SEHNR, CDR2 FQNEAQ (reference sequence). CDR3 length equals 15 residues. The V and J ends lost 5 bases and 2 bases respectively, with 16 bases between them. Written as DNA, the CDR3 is TGTGCCAGCAGCCCAGTCGGGACTCCGGCCTACGAGCAGTACTTC. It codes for CASSPVGTPAYEQYF.

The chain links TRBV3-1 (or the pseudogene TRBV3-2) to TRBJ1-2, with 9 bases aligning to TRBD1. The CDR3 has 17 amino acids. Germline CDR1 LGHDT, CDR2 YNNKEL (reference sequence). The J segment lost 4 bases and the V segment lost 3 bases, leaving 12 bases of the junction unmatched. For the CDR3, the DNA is TGTGCCAGCAGCCACCGCGACAGGGGGGGGACAATCTATGGCTACACCTTC. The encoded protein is CASSHRDRGGTIYGYTF.

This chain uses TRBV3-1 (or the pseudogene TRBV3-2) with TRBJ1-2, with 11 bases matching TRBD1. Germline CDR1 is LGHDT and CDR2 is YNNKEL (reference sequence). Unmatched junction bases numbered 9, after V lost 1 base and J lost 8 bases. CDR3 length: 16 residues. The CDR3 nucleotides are TGTGCCAGCAGCCAAGCACTCGGACAGGGGGCTTACGGCTACACCTTC. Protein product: CASSQALGQGAYGYTF.

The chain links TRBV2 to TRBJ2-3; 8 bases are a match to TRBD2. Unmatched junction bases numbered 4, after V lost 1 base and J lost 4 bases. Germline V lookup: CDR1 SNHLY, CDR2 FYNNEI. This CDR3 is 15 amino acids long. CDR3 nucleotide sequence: TGTGCCAGCAGTGAAGGAGCGGGGGACCCAGATACGCAGTATTTT. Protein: CASSEGAGDPDTQYF.

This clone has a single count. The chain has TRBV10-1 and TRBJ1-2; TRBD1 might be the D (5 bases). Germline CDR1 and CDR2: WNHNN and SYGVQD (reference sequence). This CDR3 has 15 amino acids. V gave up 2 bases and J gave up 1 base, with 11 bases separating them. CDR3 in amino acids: CASSETMTVNYGYTF. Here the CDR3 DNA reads TGCGCCAGCAGTGAGACGATGACAGTTAACTATGGCTACACCTTC.

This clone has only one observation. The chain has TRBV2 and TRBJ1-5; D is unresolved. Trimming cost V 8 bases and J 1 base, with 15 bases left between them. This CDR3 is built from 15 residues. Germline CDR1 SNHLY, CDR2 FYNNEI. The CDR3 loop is CASALRIASNQPQHF. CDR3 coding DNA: TGTGCCAGCGCTTTACGAATTGCGAGCAATCAGCCCCAGCATTTT.

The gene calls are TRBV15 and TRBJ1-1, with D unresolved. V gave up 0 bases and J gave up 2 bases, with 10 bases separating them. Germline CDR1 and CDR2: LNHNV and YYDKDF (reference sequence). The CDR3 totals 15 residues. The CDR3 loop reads CATSREGWANTEAFF. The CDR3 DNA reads TGTGCCACCAGCAGAGAGGGCTGGGCAAACACTGAAGCTTTCTTT.